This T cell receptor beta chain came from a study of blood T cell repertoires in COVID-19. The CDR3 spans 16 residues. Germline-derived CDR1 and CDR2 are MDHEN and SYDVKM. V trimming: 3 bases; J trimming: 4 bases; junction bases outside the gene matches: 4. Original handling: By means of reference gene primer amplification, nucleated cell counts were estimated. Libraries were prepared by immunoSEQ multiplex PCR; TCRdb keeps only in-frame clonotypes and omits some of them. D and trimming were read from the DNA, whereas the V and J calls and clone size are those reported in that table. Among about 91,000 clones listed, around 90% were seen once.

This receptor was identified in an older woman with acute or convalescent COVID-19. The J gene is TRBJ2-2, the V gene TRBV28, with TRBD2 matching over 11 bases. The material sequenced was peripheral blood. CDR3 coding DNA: TGTGCCAGCAGTTTTTATAGCGGGAGGGTCACCGGGGAGCTGTTTTTT. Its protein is CASSFYSGRVTGELFF.